The text below deals with one T cell receptor (beta chain). Self-reported history from a screening survey and questionnaire set each donor's cohort. These data are taken from a study of blood T cell repertoires in COVID-19. The wider study: T cells, B-cell-depleted T cells, or PBMCs provided the cDNA or gDNA that served as material.

Germline CDR1 SGHAT, CDR2 FQNNGV. Unmatched junction bases numbered 2, after V lost 3 bases and J lost 12 bases. The CDR3 contains 12 residues. Authors' analysis steps: How many nucleated cells were present was estimated from reference gene primer amplification. Using immunoSEQ multiplex PCR, the repertoire was profiled, and TCRdb retains in-frame clones only, with some absent. That table furnishes V, J and clone size, whereas the DNA furnished D and trimming. The data show roughly 200,000 clones, about 88% seen once. The clonotype was recovered from a woman aged 40 to 50 with acute COVID-19. The chain has TRBV11-2 and TRBJ2-1, with 10 nucleotides matching TRBD1. The sequencing input was PBMCs or T cells enriched from blood (not recorded which). The CDR3 sequence is CASSLDRGMQFF. For the CDR3, the DNA is TGTGCCAGCAGCTTGGACAGGGGGATGCAGTTCTTC.